The next 18 T cell receptor beta chains were all read from a single sample in a study of blood T cells in healthy people across ages (dated by TCRdb to between 2014 and 2016). The protocol used for the library was 5' RACE. The instrument given in TCRdb is Illumina HiSeq 2500. A second PCR of roughly 7 to 11 cycles was run with a J-beta primer mix and a sample-barcoded 5' primer. TCRdb applied fastp at Q25 and MiXCR to the public reads, then kept only in-frame beta chains. For every CDR3 protein sequence, its rows merge into one entry that carries the most common genes and DNA. This sample comprises hundreds of thousands of distinct CDR3 sequences, about 62% of them detected only once. Of the sample, about 30% falls within the top ten clones. Sequencing was carried out using blood. All receptors derive from a young man in good health.

This clonotype was observed a few times. The chain has TRBV10-3 and TRBJ2-1; 11 bases fit TRBD1. V lost 5 bases, J lost 4 bases, and 4 bases stayed unmatched. The germline V gene encodes CDR1 ENHRY and CDR2 SYGVKD. The CDR3 has 15 amino acids. The CDR3 reads CAISTRDRGYNEQFF. CDR3 bases: TGTGCCATCAGTACCCGGGACAGGGGGTACAATGAGCAGTTCTTC.

This chain joins TRBV7-7 and TRBJ2-4; 10 bases align to TRBD2. The J call may not be correct, given that the DNA end is closer to TRBJ2-5. This CDR3 is built from 15 residues. From germline, CDR1 is SSHAT and CDR2 FNYEAQ (reference sequence). The CDR3 reads CASNGAGGRQETQYF. The CDR3 DNA reads TGTGCCAGCAACGGAGCGGGGGGGCGCCAAGAGACCCAGTACTTC.

This chain uses TRBV3-1 with TRBJ2-1; D is possibly TRBD1 (7 bases). The CDR3 sequence is 13 residues long. With 8 bases removed from V and 7 bases from J, the gap between germline ends came to 15 bases. Germline lookup yields CDR1 LGHDT and CDR2 YNNKEL (reference sequence). The DNA of the CDR3 is TGTGCCAGCTCGGAGGGGGCGGGAAATGAGCAGTTCTTC. Translating it yields CASSEGAGNEQFF.

This clonotype is a singleton in its sample. The junction differs from germline at one of its ends, possibly a read error. The genes are TRBV7-7 and TRBJ2-3, with D perhaps being TRBD1 or TRBD2 (5 bases each). This CDR3 is built from 15 residues. The germline gives CDR1 SSHAT, CDR2 FNYEAQ (reference sequence). The CDR3 region has the DNA TGTGCTAGCAGTCGTATTCCGGGGCCGTCAGATGCGCAGTATTTT. Its protein product is CASSRIPGPSDAQYF.

This clonotype was counted at least ten times. The chain recombines TRBV20-1 with TRBJ2-5, with 12 bases lining up with TRBD2. Germline V gene sequence: CDR1 DFQATT, CDR2 SNEGSKA (reference sequence). This CDR3 is 14 amino acids long. J gave up 5 bases and V 8 bases, and 9 bases lay outside the gene matches. CDR3 DNA sequence: TGCAGTCCGTTGACTAGCGGGGGACTGGAGACCCAGTACTTC. Encoded protein: CSPLTSGGLETQYF.

This clonotype has a handful of counts. The CDR3 is CASSYSNQPSYEQYF. CDR3 bases: TGTGCCAGCAGTTACTCGAATCAACCCTCCTACGAGCAGTACTTC. The rearrangement links TRBV6-5 to TRBJ2-7; no reliable D call. The CDR3 sequence is 15 residues long. Germline V lookup: CDR1 MNHEY, CDR2 SVGAGI. Trimming took off 0 bases at V and 0 bases at J, with 9 bases between the two ends.

As regards this clonotype: It may be a read error: a sequence one base away is much more abundant. The chain couples TRBV15 to TRBJ2-6, with TRBD1 as a possible D gene (6 bases). Trimming took 5 bases from V and 1 from J, leaving 18 bases between them. From germline, CDR1 is LNHNV and CDR2 YYDKDF (reference sequence). The CDR3 spans 18 residues. The CDR3 loop reads CATSGVQGRFSGANVLTF. For the CDR3, the DNA is TGTGCCACCAGCGGAGTGCAGGGGCGTTTTTCTGGGGCCAACGTCCTGACTTTC.

The count of this clonotype is one. The chain is built from TRBV20-1 and TRBJ1-1; D gene ambiguous. The CDR3 spans 14 residues. CDR1 DFQATT and CDR2 SNEGSKA come from the germline V gene (reference sequence). Deletions cut 6 bases from V and 1 base from J, with 15 bases between. The chain's CDR3 is CSANAEARNTEAFF. The DNA for the CDR3 is TGCAGTGCGAACGCGGAGGCCCGGAACACTGAAGCTTTCTTT.

This CDR3 is CASSYAGPTYGYTF. As DNA, the CDR3 is TGTGCCAGCAGTTACGCCGGACCAACTTATGGCTACACCTTC. The chain joins TRBV6-5 to TRBJ1-2, with D hard to call. V was shortened by 2 bases and J by 5 bases, with 12 bases between the two germline ends. From germline, CDR1 is MNHEY and CDR2 SVGAGI. The length of the CDR3 is 14 residues.

In this sample, this clonotype turned up a few times. This chain joins TRBV3-1 and TRBJ1-2; no firm D call. The CDR3 has 14 amino acids. From germline, CDR1 is LGHDT and CDR2 YNNKEL (reference sequence). V was cut by 0 bases and J by 7 bases, with 12 bases left in between. The CDR3 nucleotides are TGTGCCAGCAGCCAAGATGGCCGACTCGGTGGCTACACCTTC. The encoded protein is CASSQDGRLGGYTF.

The chain combines TRBV12-3 or TRBV12-4 with TRBJ1-6; 8 positions agree with TRBD1. Trimming removed 6 bases from V and 9 bases from J; junction bases left unmatched: 7. The CDR3 runs 14 residues. The CDR3 loop reads CASSMTGVRSPLHF. For the CDR3, the DNA is TGTGCCAGCAGCATGACAGGGGTGCGTTCACCCCTCCACTTT.

This rearrangement joins TRBV2 to TRBJ1-4, with D tentatively TRBD1 (5 bases). Trimming left V 0 bases short and J 7 bases short, with 12 bases between. Germline values: CDR1 SNHLY, CDR2 FYNNEI. CDR3 size: 15 residues. The CDR3 DNA reads TGTGCCAGCAGTGAAGCCCTGGGACGACTTGAAAAACTGTTTTTT. Its protein is CASSEALGRLEKLFF.

The rearrangement joins TRBV20-1 to TRBJ1-5; D remains ambiguous. Trimming pared 3 bases from V and 1 base from J, leaving 16 bases between. Germline V gene data show CDR1 as DFQATT and CDR2 as SNEGSKA (reference sequence). This CDR3 is 16 amino acids long. The CDR3 sequence is CSARPASGVSNQPQHF. Written as DNA, the CDR3 is TGCAGTGCTAGGCCCGCCTCCGGGGTAAGCAATCAGCCCCAGCATTTT.

The chain carries TRBV4-2 and TRBJ1-6; D possibly corresponds to TRBD1 (6 bases). V lost 3 bases and J 3 bases, leaving 9 bases between the germline ends. There are 15 residues in the CDR3. Germline loops: CDR1 LGHNA, CDR2 YNFKEQ. In nucleotides, the CDR3 is TGTGCCAGCAGCCAGGACAGCTACTATAATTCACCCCTCCACTTT. Translation: CASSQDSYYNSPLHF.

The J gene is TRBJ2-7, the V gene TRBV5-1, with D tentatively TRBD2 (6 bases). The V end was cut by 2 bases, the J end by 2 bases, with 14 bases between. Germline values: CDR1 SGHRS, CDR2 YFSETQ. The CDR3 consists of 15 residues. CDR3 protein: CASSFGGIGTYEQYF. The DNA of the CDR3 is TGCGCCAGCAGCTTCGGAGGGATCGGTACCTACGAGCAGTACTTC.

The chain carries TRBV20-1 and TRBJ2-3; D gene ambiguous. Germline V gene data show CDR1 as DFQATT and CDR2 as SNEGSKA (reference sequence). The ends were cut back, 1 base at V and 0 bases at J, with 17 bases in the middle. The CDR3 totals 17 residues. CDR3 sequence: CSARGLGRLPSTDTQYF. The CDR3 DNA sequence: TGCAGTGCTAGAGGACTCGGGCGCCTACCGAGCACAGATACGCAGTATTTT.

The gene calls are TRBV28 and TRBJ1-2; no reliable D call. The CDR3 spans 14 residues. Germline values: CDR1 MDHEN, CDR2 SYDVKM. V was shortened by 3 bases and J by 2 bases, with 10 bases between the two germline ends. CDR3 nucleotide sequence: TGTGCCAGCAGTTTTCCCCGGGAAAACTATGGCTACACCTTC. Translated, it gives CASSFPRENYGYTF.

The chain couples TRBV20-1 to TRBJ2-7; maybe TRBD2 (6 bases). Germline V gene data show CDR1 as DFQATT and CDR2 as SNEGSKA (reference sequence). The CDR3 sequence is 13 residues long. Trimming cost V 5 bases and J 1 base, with 12 bases left between them. This chain's CDR3 is CSAPIGGSYEQYF. The CDR3 DNA sequence: TGCAGTGCTCCCATTGGGGGGTCCTACGAGCAGTACTTC.